The rows below give T cell receptor beta chains drawn from one sample of a study of blood T cell repertoires in COVID-19. The table came from immunoSEQ multiplex PCR; TCRdb's copy has only in-frame clones and leaves some out. This table has about 110,000 clones, 70% to 90% appearing once. The sequencing sample was made of peripheral blood. The source of these receptors is a middle-aged man with acute or convalescent COVID-19. The conserved cysteine and the conserved F or W are not part of the CDR3 here.

TRBV7-2 | ASSLDRDVGQPQH
TRBV27 | ASSSGTSGRGEQY
TRBV5-1 | ASSLYQEEETQY
TRBV27 | ASSLSRRWRGFYNEQF
TRBV27 | ASAGISNQPQH
TRBV18 | ASSPSSDRQETQY
TRBV7-2 | ASRRSGGSQETQY
TRBV7-6 | ASSLAAGGPGETQY
TRBV7-2 | ASSPGGGRIYNEQF
TRBV6-5 | ASSSPRTASYEQY
TRBV6-6 | ASRRGQGGEKLF
TRBV18 | ASSPGTSAYEQY
TRBV2 | ASKSSGAEDEQF
TRBV5-8 | ASSRLEPKTQY
TRBV7-9 | ASTPAENTEAF
TRBV29-1 | SVVLAGGPYNEQF
TRBV13 | ASNLRGGETQY
TRBV19 | ARTRDRNYGYT
TRBV7-9 | ASSLTLYGYT
TRBV11-1 | ASSLAPYNEQF
TRBV3-1/TRBV3-2 | ASSQGGILGSPLH
TRBV6-1 | ASSDRGRRNTGELF
TRBV28 | ASSFLKTGEETQY
TRBV18 | ASSPRGAKNIQY
TRBV10-1 | AFGPQF
TRBV28 | ASSFRKTQY
TRBV19 | ASSIDRRGGEAF
TRBV13 | ASSFHSSYNSPLH
TRBV10-2 | ASSAAGGNTEAF
TRBV12-3/TRBV12-4 | ASSFWRGETQY
TRBV2 | ASSEARGLAGEETQY
TRBV12-3/TRBV12-4 | ASTLSSGYEQY
TRBV29-1 | SAHRQGGDTQY
TRBV5-1 | ASSSGGGPVRRNTEAF
TRBV5-1 | ASSPGQSTDTQY
TRBV7-9 | ASSLTTSFNEQF
TRBV4-3 | AAKRGETQY
TRBV18 | ASSLDRKNTEAF
TRBV10-3 | AISESVKLETQY
TRBV18 | ASSREQETQY
TRBV7-3 | ASSLLADTDTQY
TRBV2 | ASKQGGELF
TRBV19 | ASSIGRTYEQY
TRBV2 | ASSRQGAITGELF
TRBV4-2 | ASSRSWGDGEKLF
TRBV19 | ASSIWTTNYGYT